The source of this TCR beta chain is a study of response to subunit inactivated influenza vaccine. TCRdb reanalysed the RT-PCR reads using MiXCR and keeps one entry per CDR3 protein. Among 600,000 to 850,000 distinct CDR3 sequences listed, about 15% were seen once. This CDR3 region has 14 residues. Germline values: CDR1 KGHSH, CDR2 LQKENI. V was cut by 2 bases and J by 0 bases, with 7 bases left in between. Only a few counts were recorded for this clonotype. Its target is unknown. General study results and limits: Only a handful of new T cells, the authors suggested, are recruited with each seasonal influenza vaccination.

The TCR originated in a man in his fifties who received an inactivated influenza vaccine. The V gene is TRBV18, the J gene TRBJ1-1; the D gene is possibly TRBD1 (6 bases). Material: PBMCs from blood, obtained 14 to 15 days before vaccination. The CDR3 here is CASSPGDMNTEAFF. CDR3 DNA: TGTGCCAGCTCACCAGGGGACATGAACACTGAAGCTTTCTTT.